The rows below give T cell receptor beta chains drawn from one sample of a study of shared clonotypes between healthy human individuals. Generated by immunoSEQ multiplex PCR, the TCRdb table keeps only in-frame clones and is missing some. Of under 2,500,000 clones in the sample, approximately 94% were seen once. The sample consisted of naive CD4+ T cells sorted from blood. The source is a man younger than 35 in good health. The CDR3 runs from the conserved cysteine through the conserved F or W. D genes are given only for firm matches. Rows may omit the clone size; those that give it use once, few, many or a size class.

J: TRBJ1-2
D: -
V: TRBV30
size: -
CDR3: CAWSVTRSRNGYTF
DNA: TGTGCCTGGAGTGTAACGAGGAGTAGAAATGGCTACACCTTC

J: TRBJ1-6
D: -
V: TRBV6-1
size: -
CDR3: CASSEALGGYSPLHF
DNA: TGTGCCAGCAGTGAAGCACTCGGGGGTTATTCACCCCTCCACTTT

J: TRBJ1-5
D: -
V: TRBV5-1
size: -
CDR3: CASSTASYRIYSNQPQHF
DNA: TGCGCCAGCAGCACTGCCTCCTACAGGATCTACTCGAATCAGCCCCAGCATTTT

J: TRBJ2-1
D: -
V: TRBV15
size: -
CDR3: CATSGPSSYNEQFF
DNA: TGTGCCACCTCGGGTCCGAGCTCCTACAATGAGCAGTTCTTC

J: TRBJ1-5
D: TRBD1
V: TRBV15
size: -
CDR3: CATSRDRAGGNNQPQHF
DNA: TGTGCCACCAGCAGAGATCGTGCAGGGGGTAACAATCAGCCCCAGCATTTT

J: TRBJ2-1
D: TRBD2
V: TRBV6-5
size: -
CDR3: CASSYSGLAGGNEQFF
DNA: TGTGCCAGCAGTTACTCGGGACTAGCGGGAGGCAATGAGCAGTTCTTC

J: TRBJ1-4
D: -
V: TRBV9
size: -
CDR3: CASSVFDSNEKLFF
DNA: TGTGCCAGCAGCGTTTTTGACAGCAATGAAAAACTGTTTTTT

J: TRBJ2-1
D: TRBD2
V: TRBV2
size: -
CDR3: CASRAGSTGGEQFF
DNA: TGTGCCAGCAGAGCGGGATCAACCGGGGGTGAGCAGTTCTTC

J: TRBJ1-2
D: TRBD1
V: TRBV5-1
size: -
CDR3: CASSLDGTASYGYTF
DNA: TGCGCCAGCAGCTTGGACGGGACAGCCTCCTATGGCTACACCTTC

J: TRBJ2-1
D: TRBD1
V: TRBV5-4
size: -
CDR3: CASIPDRARGNEQFF
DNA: TGTGCCAGCATCCCGGACAGGGCCCGTGGGAATGAGCAGTTCTTC

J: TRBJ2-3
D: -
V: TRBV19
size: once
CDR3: CASSIWLQRTDTQYF
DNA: TGTGCCAGTAGTATTTGGCTACAGCGCACAGATACGCAGTATTTT

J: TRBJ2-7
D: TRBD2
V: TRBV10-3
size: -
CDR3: CAISEAPSSGSGEQYF
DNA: TGTGCCATCAGTGAGGCCCCTAGTAGCGGGAGTGGCGAGCAGTACTTC

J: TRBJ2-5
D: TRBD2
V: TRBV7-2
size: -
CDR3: CASRPSGRDQETQYF
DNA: TGTGCCAGCAGACCTAGCGGGAGGGACCAAGAGACCCAGTACTTC

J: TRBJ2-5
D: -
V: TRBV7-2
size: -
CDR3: CASSFYLGVGETQYF
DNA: TGTGCCAGCAGTTTCTATCTAGGGGTGGGGGAGACCCAGTACTTC

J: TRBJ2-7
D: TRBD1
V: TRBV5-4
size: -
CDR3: CASSLTGVQYEQYF
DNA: TGTGCCAGCAGCTTGACAGGGGTCCAGTACGAGCAGTACTTC

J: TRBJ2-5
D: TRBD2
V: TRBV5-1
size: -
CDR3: CASSFGTSGRTEETQYF
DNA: TGCGCCAGCAGCTTCGGGACTAGCGGGAGGACCGAAGAGACCCAGTACTTC

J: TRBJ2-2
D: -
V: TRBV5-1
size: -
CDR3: CASSLWQGNTGELFF
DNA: TGCGCCAGCAGCTTGTGGCAGGGCAACACCGGGGAGCTGTTTTTT

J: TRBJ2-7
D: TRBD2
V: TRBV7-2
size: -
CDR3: CASSYSGTGPYEQYF
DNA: TGTGCCAGCAGCTATAGCGGGACGGGCCCCTACGAGCAGTACTTC

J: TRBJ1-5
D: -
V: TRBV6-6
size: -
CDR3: CASQGPGSNQPQHF
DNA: TGTGCCAGTCAGGGTCCGGGGAGCAATCAGCCCCAGCATTTT

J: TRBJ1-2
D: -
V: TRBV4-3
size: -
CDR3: CASSQLGQSNYGYTF
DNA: TGCGCCAGCAGCCAGCTTGGACAGTCAAACTATGGCTACACCTTC

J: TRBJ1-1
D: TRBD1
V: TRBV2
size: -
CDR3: CASSVIRQGRTEAFF
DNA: TGTGCCAGCAGTGTCATAAGACAGGGGAGGACTGAAGCTTTCTTT

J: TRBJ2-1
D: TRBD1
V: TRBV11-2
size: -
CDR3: CASSLGDRVNNEQFF
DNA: TGTGCCAGCAGCTTAGGGGACAGGGTCAACAATGAGCAGTTCTTC

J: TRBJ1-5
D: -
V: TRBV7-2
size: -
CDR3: CASSLRVTSNQPQHF
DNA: TGTGCCAGCAGCTTAAGGGTAACCAGCAATCAGCCCCAGCATTTT

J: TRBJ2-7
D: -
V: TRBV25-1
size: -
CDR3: CASSEGYEQYF
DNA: TGTGCCAGCAGTGAAGGTTACGAGCAGTACTTC

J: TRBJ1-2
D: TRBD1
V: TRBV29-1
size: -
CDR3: CSVLYGTGRGSGYTF
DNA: TGCAGCGTCTTATATGGGACAGGCCGAGGATCTGGCTACACCTTC

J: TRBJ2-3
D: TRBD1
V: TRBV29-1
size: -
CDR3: CSVDRGQGTTDTQYF
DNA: TGCAGCGTTGACCGGGGACAGGGGACCACAGATACGCAGTATTTT

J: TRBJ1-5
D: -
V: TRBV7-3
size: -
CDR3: CASSSGANNQPQHF
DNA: TGTGCCAGCAGCTCCGGGGCCAACAATCAGCCCCAGCATTTT

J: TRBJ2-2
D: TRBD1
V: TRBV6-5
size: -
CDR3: CASSRQGTGELFF
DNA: TGTGCCAGCAGCCGACAGGGGACCGGGGAGCTGTTTTTT

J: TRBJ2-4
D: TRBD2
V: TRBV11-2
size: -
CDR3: CASSLGPTREEARNIQYF
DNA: TGTGCCAGCAGCTTAGGTCCCACGCGGGAGGAAGCTCGAAACATTCAGTACTTC

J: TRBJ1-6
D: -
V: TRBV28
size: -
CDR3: CASSPRGSDSPLHF
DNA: TGTGCCAGCAGCCCCAGGGGTTCAGATTCACCCCTCCACTTT

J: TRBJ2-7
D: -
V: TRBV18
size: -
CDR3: CASSPTEGVAYEQYF
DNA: TGTGCCAGCTCACCTACAGAGGGGGTGGCCTACGAGCAGTACTTC

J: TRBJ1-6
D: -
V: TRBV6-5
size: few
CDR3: CASSQRDNSPLHF
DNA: TGTGCCAGCAGCCAGCGAGATAATTCACCCCTCCACTTT

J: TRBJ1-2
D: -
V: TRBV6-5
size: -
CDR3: CASSRGGDGYTF
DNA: TGTGCCAGCAGTCGCGGGGGAGATGGCTACACCTTC

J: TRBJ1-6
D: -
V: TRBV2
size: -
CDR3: CASSETDHPGRPLHF
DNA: TGTGCCAGCAGTGAAACGGACCATCCCGGGCGGCCCCTCCACTTT

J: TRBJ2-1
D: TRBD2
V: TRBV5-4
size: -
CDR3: CASSSLAGGPPNEQFF
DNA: TGTGCCAGCAGCTCATTAGCGGGAGGCCCCCCGAATGAGCAGTTCTTC

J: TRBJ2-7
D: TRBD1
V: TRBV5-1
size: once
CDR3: CASKRTGTSYEQYF
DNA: TGCGCCAGCAAAAGGACAGGGACCTCCTACGAGCAGTACTTC

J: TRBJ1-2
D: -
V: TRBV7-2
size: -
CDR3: CASSQGQFDGYTF
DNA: TGTGCCAGCAGTCAAGGACAGTTCGATGGCTACACCTTC

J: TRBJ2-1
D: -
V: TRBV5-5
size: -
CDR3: CASSLARHEQFF
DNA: TGTGCCAGCAGCTTGGCCCGGCATGAGCAGTTCTTC

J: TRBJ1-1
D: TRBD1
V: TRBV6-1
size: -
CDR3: CASSEADRGRVGSNEAFF
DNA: TGTGCCAGCAGTGAAGCAGACAGGGGGCGAGTAGGGTCCAATGAAGCTTTCTTT

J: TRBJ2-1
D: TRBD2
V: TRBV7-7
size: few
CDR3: CASSPGLAYNEQFF
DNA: TGTGCTAGCAGCCCCGGACTAGCGTACAATGAGCAGTTCTTC

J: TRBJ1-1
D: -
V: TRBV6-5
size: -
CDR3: CASSRGGNTEAFF
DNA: TGTGCCAGCAGTCGCGGGGGGAACACTGAAGCTTTCTTT

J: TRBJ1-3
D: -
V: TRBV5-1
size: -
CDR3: CASSLGARAGTSGNTIYF
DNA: TGCGCCAGCAGCTTAGGGGCGCGAGCTGGGACCTCTGGAAACACCATATATTTT

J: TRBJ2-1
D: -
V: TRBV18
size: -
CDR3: CASSPPIRGDEQFF
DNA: TGTGCCAGCTCACCACCGATTAGGGGCGATGAGCAGTTCTTC

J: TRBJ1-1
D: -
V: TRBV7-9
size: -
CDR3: CASSTPTENTEAFF
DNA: TGTGCCAGCAGCACACCGACTGAGAACACTGAAGCTTTCTTT

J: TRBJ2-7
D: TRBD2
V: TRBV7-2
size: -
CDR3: CASSFPGGRNYEQYF
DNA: TGTGCCAGCAGCTTCCCCGGCGGGAGGAACTACGAGCAGTACTTC

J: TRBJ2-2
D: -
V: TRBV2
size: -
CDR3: CASKDTGELFF
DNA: TGTGCCAGCAAGGACACCGGGGAGCTGTTTTTT

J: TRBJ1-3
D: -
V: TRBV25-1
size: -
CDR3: CASNRGDTIYF
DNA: TGTGCCAGCAATAGAGGAGACACCATATATTTT

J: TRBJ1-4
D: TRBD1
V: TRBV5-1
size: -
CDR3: CASSPGTGPPTNEKLFF
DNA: TGCGCCAGCAGCCCTGGGACAGGGCCTCCAACTAATGAAAAACTGTTTTTT

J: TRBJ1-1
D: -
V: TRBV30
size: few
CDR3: CAWTPGVGTEAFF
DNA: TGTGCCTGGACACCGGGCGTTGGCACTGAAGCTTTCTTT

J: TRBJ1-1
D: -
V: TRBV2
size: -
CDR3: CASSVRAPATEAFF
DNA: TGTGCCAGCAGTGTCAGGGCCCCTGCCACTGAAGCTTTCTTT

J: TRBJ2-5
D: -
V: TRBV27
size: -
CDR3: CASSFSGSETQYF
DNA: TGTGCCAGCAGTTTTTCAGGGTCGGAGACCCAGTACTTC

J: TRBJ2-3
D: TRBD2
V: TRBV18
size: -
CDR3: CASSPPRSGRAPDTQYF
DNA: TGTGCCAGCTCACCACCACGTAGCGGGAGGGCCCCAGATACGCAGTATTTT

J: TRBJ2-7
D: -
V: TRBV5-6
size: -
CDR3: CASSSGGWVTSYEQYF
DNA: TGTGCCAGCAGCTCCGGTGGGTGGGTTACTTCCTACGAGCAGTACTTC

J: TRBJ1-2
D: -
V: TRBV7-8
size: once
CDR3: CASSLGTATIYGYTF
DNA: TGTGCCAGCAGCTTAGGGACAGCTACCATCTATGGCTACACCTTC

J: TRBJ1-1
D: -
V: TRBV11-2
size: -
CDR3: CASSLGAWGTEAFF
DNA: TGTGCCAGCAGCTTAGGGGCTTGGGGCACTGAAGCTTTCTTT

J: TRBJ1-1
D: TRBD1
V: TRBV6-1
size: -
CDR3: CASRGDRENAFF
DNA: TGTGCCAGCAGGGGGGACAGGGAGAACGCTTTCTTT

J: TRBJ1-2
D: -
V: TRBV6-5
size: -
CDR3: CASSYSDSSSYGYTF
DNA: TGTGCCAGCAGTTACTCCGACAGTTCTTCCTATGGCTACACCTTC

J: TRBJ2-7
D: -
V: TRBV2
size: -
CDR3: CASSPPRDFLPEQYF
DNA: TGTGCCAGCAGCCCCCCCCGGGACTTTCTCCCCGAGCAGTACTTC